This T cell receptor (beta chain) was identified in a study of control samples from healthy donors and cancer patients. V lost 0 bases and J 6 bases, leaving 15 bases between the germline ends. Per the germline V gene, CDR1 is SGHTA and CDR2 is FQGNSA. The CDR3 runs to 16 residues. This table comes from immunoSEQ multiplex PCR, and its TCRdb copy is limited to in-frame clones, with some not included. The profile shows about 140,000 clones, roughly 94% of them singletons. This TCR came from a man between 40 and 49 years old in good health. The rearrangement uses TRBV7-2 and TRBJ2-1; D may be TRBD1 (5 bases). The source material was blood. This CDR3 is CASSLAGASFANEQFF. CDR3 coding DNA: TGTGCCAGCAGCTTAGCAGGGGCCTCTTTTGCCAATGAGCAGTTCTTC.